The 10 T cell receptor beta chains given below trace back to one sample, sequenced in a study of T-cell reconstitution after alpha-beta-depleted transplantation in children. The study's findings and limits: Reportedly, roughly two months post-transplant, alpha-beta T cells arose from several hundred expanded graft clones.

No antigen is known for these receptors. Researchers prepared the TCRbeta library using unique molecular identifiers, the study reports. From the PCR reads, TCRdb called clonotypes with MiXCR, one entry per CDR3 protein. The table records 30,000 or so distinct CDR3 sequences, over 6.5% of them present only once. This specimen consisted of peripheral blood, obtained 60 days after TCRalphabeta/CD19-depleted stem cell transplant. The source is a child younger than two who had a stem cell transplant for acute myeloid leukemia, so the T cells may come from the graft donor.

At least ten counts were recorded for this clonotype. J is TRBJ1-4 and V is TRBV12-3 or TRBV12-4, with TRBD1 identical over 7 bases. There are 14 residues in the CDR3. V shed 6 bases, J shed 7 bases, and the junction held 8 bases outside the gene matches. The CDR3 sequence is CASSPTGQPEKLFF. CDR3 sequence (DNA): TGTGCCAGCAGCCCAACGGGACAGCCTGAAAAACTGTTTTTT.

This clonotype showed up many times. V is TRBV5-1 and J is TRBJ1-2; D is possibly TRBD1 (6 bases). The germline gives CDR1 SGHRS, CDR2 YFSETQ. Deletions cut 3 bases from V and 2 bases from J, with 11 bases between. This CDR3 contains 14 residues. The chain's CDR3 is CASSSDRPNYGYTF. CDR3 sequence (DNA): TGCGCCAGCAGCTCTGACAGGCCGAACTATGGCTACACCTTC. The complete variable domain, with remaining parts taken from reference TRBV5-1 and TRBJ1-2, reads KAGVTQTPRYLIKTRGQQVTLSCSPISGHRSVSWYQQTPGQGLQFLFEYFSETQRNKGNFPGRFSGRQFSNSRSEMNVSTLELGDSALYLCASSSDRPNYGYTFGSGTRLTVV.

In this sample, this clonotype turned up many times. The chain is built from TRBV4-2 and TRBJ2-6; the D gene is possibly TRBD2 (5 bases). Germline V gives CDR1 LGHNA, CDR2 YNFKEQ. Trimming removed 1 base at V and 4 bases at J, with 11 bases between. The CDR3 loop spans 16 amino acids. The CDR3: CASSQGRGAGANVLTF. The CDR3 DNA follows: TGTGCCAGCAGCCAAGGACGGGGAGCCGGGGCCAACGTCCTGACTTTC.

Within the sample, this clonotype is medium-sized. The V call is TRBV7-6, the J call TRBJ2-6; unclear D gene. The CDR3 runs to 16 residues. From germline, CDR1 is SGHVS and CDR2 FNYEAQ. V was clipped by 1 base and J by 0 bases, with 7 bases between them. This chain's CDR3 is CASSLVPDSGANVLTF. The CDR3 nucleotides are TGTGCCAGCAGCTTAGTACCGGACTCTGGGGCCAACGTCCTGACTTTC.

Many counts were recorded for this clonotype. This chain connects TRBV7-9 to TRBJ2-7; D may be TRBD2 (6 bases). CDR3 length equals 16 residues. Germline CDR1 reads SEHNR; CDR2 reads FQNEAQ (reference sequence). The ends were cut back, 0 bases at V and 0 bases at J, with 12 bases in the middle. The CDR3, as DNA: TGTGCCAGCAGCTTAGCGGGGACTGAGAGCTCCTACGAGCAGTACTTC. Translated, it gives CASSLAGTESSYEQYF.

This clonotype was counted at least ten times. The genes are TRBV10-3 and TRBJ2-3; 9 positions match TRBD2. There are 19 residues in the CDR3. Germline CDR1 reads ENHRY; CDR2 reads SYGVKD. V gave up 3 bases and J gave up 0 bases; unmatched junction bases: 13. The CDR3 nucleotides read TGTGCCATCAGTGATGGTAGCGGGAGAATAGCGGTGAGCACAGATACGCAGTATTTT. Translation: CAISDGSGRIAVSTDTQYF.

By its share, this clonotype is hyperexpanded. The gene calls are TRBV5-1 and TRBJ1-6; D may be TRBD1 (6 bases). Per the germline V gene, CDR1 is SGHRS and CDR2 is YFSETQ. CDR3 size: 16 residues. The V end was cut by 4 bases, the J end by 7 bases, with 18 bases between. This CDR3 is CASSGTDRSWNSPLHF. The CDR3 coding sequence is TGCGCCAGCAGCGGGACCGACAGGTCGTGGAATTCACCCCTCCACTTT.

Many counts were recorded for this clonotype. The rearrangement uses TRBV12-3 or TRBV12-4 and TRBJ1-4; D gene ambiguous. The CDR3 is 15 residues long. V lost 5 bases and J 8 bases, leaving 18 bases between the germline ends. CDR3 residues: CASSEVGDRWEKLFF. In DNA, the CDR3 is TGTGCCAGCAGTGAAGTGGGAGATCGGTGGGAAAAACTGTTTTTT.

In this sample, this clonotype turned up many times. J is TRBJ2-3 and V is TRBV5-1; the D gene is possibly TRBD1 (5 bases). V was clipped by 0 bases and J by 1 base, with 12 bases between them. The germline V gene encodes CDR1 SGHRS and CDR2 YFSETQ. The CDR3 sequence is 16 residues long. CDR3 protein: CASSLDQGKRTDTQYF. As DNA, the CDR3 is TGCGCCAGCAGCTTGGACCAGGGTAAACGCACAGATACGCAGTATTTT.

This clonotype was counted many times. In DNA, the CDR3 is TGCAGTGCTAGCGGCCCCAATTCACCCCTCCACTTT. Translated, it gives CSASGPNSPLHF. The chain uses TRBV20-1 and TRBJ1-6; no definite D call. Trimming removed 3 bases at V and 7 bases at J, with 7 bases between. This CDR3 spans 12 amino acids. CDR1 is DFQATT, CDR2 SNEGSKA, per germline (reference sequence).